Listed here is a single T cell receptor (beta chain). Germline CDR1 reads LGHNA; CDR2 reads YNFKEQ. CDR3 length: 18 amino acids. V lost 0 bases and J lost 3; bases outside the gene matches: 7. This sample is part of a study of blood T cell repertoires in COVID-19. At the level of the study: Collection of acute and convalescent COVID-19 samples took place in the United States, Italy and Spain.

TCRdb keeps only in-frame clones here, not all; method: immunoSEQ multiplex PCR. The sample records about 200,000 clones, under 90% being singletons. This receptor was obtained from a man aged 40-49 years with acute or convalescent COVID-19. The sample taken for sequencing was peripheral blood. This chain uses TRBV4-2 with TRBJ2-2; the match to TRBD2 covers 10 bases. The CDR3 coding sequence is TGTGCCAGCAGCCAAGATCCCCAGCGGGGGGGTGACACCGGGGAGCTGTTTTTT. As protein: CASSQDPQRGGDTGELFF.